Following are 13 T cell receptor beta chains from one sample sequenced in a study of T-cell reconstitution after alpha-beta-depleted transplantation in children. As it was prepared, the TCRbeta library received unique molecular identifiers. TCRdb reprocessed the PCR reads with MiXCR, giving one entry per CDR3 protein. Of more than 300,000 distinct CDR3 sequences in the sample, around 15% are singletons; the top ten hold about 41%. The material sequenced was PBMCs, mostly from graft donor cells, taken 360 days after TCRalphabeta/CD19-depleted stem cell transplant. All receptors come from a male patient aged 2 to 10 who had a stem cell transplant for acute lymphoblastic leukemia, so the T cells may come from the graft donor.

This chain uses TRBV12-3 or TRBV12-4 with TRBJ1-3; D is undetermined. This CDR3 spans 15 amino acids. Trimming removed 5 bases at V and 4 bases at J, with 15 bases between. Here the CDR3 DNA reads TGTGCCAGCAGTCCACGATCCCACCTCGGAAACACCATATATTTT. Its translation: CASSPRSHLGNTIYF.

This clonotype was observed a handful of times. The CDR3 is CASSLAEGSVGEQFF. The CDR3 DNA reads as TGTGCCAGCAGCTTAGCGGAGGGGAGCGTAGGTGAGCAGTTCTTC. V is TRBV7-6 and J is TRBJ2-1; TRBD2 is a possible D gene (6 bases). The V end lost 0 bases, the J end lost 9 bases, and 15 bases lay between the germline ends. The CDR3 has 15 amino acids. Germline V lookup: CDR1 SGHVS, CDR2 FNYEAQ.

The V gene is TRBV4-2, the J gene TRBJ2-5; D is perhaps TRBD1 (5 bases). Germline V gives CDR1 LGHNA, CDR2 YNFKEQ. Trimming shortened V by 4 bases and J by 5 bases, and 20 bases separated the two germline ends. This CDR3 is 16 amino acids long. This CDR3 reads CASSPEAGAAMETQYF. As DNA, the CDR3 is TGTGCCAGCAGCCCCGAGGCTGGGGCTGCGATGGAGACCCAGTACTTC.

This clonotype was found many times. V gene TRBV14 combines with J gene TRBJ1-2; no firm D call. This CDR3 region has 15 residues. The germline V and J ends were trimmed by 0 bases and 7 bases, with 15 bases remaining between them. Germline CDR1 reads SGHDN; CDR2 reads FVKESK. CDR3 amino acids: CASSQEVRTMIGYTF. The CDR3 DNA sequence: TGTGCCAGCAGCCAAGAGGTCAGAACTATGATTGGCTACACCTTC. The full variable domain, in which reference TRBV14 and TRBJ1-2 provide the parts outside the CDR3, is EAGVTQFPSHSVIEKGQTVTLRCDPISGHDNLYWYRRVMGKEIKFLLHFVKESKQDESGMPNNRFLAERTGGTYSTLKVQPAELEDSGVYFCASSQEVRTMIGYTFGSGTRLTVV.

The CDR3 protein is CASSQDPFSWGVDIQYF. In nucleotides, the CDR3 is TGTGCCAGCAGCCAAGATCCGTTTTCTTGGGGGGTGGACATTCAGTACTTC. The genes are TRBV4-2 and TRBJ2-4; D is perhaps TRBD2 (6 bases). Germline V gives CDR1 LGHNA, CDR2 YNFKEQ. The CDR3 runs to 17 residues. V shed 0 bases and J shed 8 bases, with 20 bases lying between them.

The sample holds a few counts of this clonotype. The chain recombines TRBV4-1 with TRBJ2-1; 8 nucleotides match TRBD2. The CDR3 totals 19 residues. The ends lost 0 bases at V and 4 bases at J; junction bases unmatched: 14. Germline CDR1 reads MGHRA; CDR2 reads YSYEKL. The CDR3 sequence: CASSQDFGVGGRSYNEQFF. In DNA, the CDR3 is TGCGCCAGCAGCCAAGATTTCGGTGTGGGCGGGAGGTCTTACAATGAGCAGTTCTTC.

This clonotype was observed many times. This chain uses TRBV12-3 or TRBV12-4 with TRBJ2-2, with D perhaps matching TRBD1 (6 bases). The CDR3 is 17 residues long. V lost 5 bases and J 0 bases, leaving 16 bases between the germline ends. CDR3 protein: CASSRYPRGTNTGELFF. In DNA form, the CDR3 reads TGTGCCAGCAGTCGCTACCCGAGGGGGACGAACACCGGGGAGCTGTTTTTT.

This clonotype was recorded at least ten times. V gene TRBV12-3 or TRBV12-4 combines with J gene TRBJ1-6; the D gene is possibly TRBD1 (5 bases). The CDR3 length is 14 residues. V dropped 2 bases and J dropped 9 bases, with 11 bases sitting between them. The CDR3 DNA follows: TGTGCCAGCAGTTTAAAGGGGAAGGGTTCACCCCTCCACTTT. Protein product: CASSLKGKGSPLHF.

This clonotype was observed at least ten times. The genes are TRBV28 and TRBJ2-5; no definite D call. The germline V and J ends were trimmed by 10 bases and 2 bases, with 8 bases remaining between them. The CDR3 spans 11 residues. Germline values: CDR1 MDHEN, CDR2 SYDVKM. The CDR3 DNA is TGTGCCACCGGATCACAAGAGACCCAGTACTTC. Translating it yields CATGSQETQYF.

This clonotype was counted only a few times. The V call is TRBV12-3 or TRBV12-4, the J call TRBJ1-5; no clear D. The CDR3 spans 13 residues. Trimming removed 3 bases from V and 5 bases from J, with 8 bases in between. CDR3 residues: CASSFSVDQPQHF. The CDR3 DNA follows: TGTGCCAGCAGTTTTTCAGTGGATCAGCCCCAGCATTTT.

This clonotype was counted only a few times. The chain recombines TRBV24-1 with TRBJ2-3, with TRBD1 matching over 7 bases. CDR3 size: 20 residues. Germline CDR1 is KGHDR and CDR2 is SFDVKD. The trim removed 4 bases at V and 0 bases at J, leaving 18 bases unmatched. Written as DNA, the CDR3 is TGTGCCACCAGTGACCGCCGGGACAGTCTATTCTTAGACAGCACAGATACGCAGTATTTT. Amino acid sequence: CATSDRRDSLFLDSTDTQYF.

This clonotype has ten or more counts. The chain is built from TRBV20-1 and TRBJ2-2, with D uncertain. Germline CDR1 DFQATT, CDR2 SNEGSKA (reference sequence). The CDR3 consists of 14 residues. Trimming stripped 1 base from V and 1 base from J, with 7 bases between. The CDR3 DNA is TGCAGTGCTAGAGCAAACGGGAACACCGGGGAGCTGTTTTTT. This gives the protein CSARANGNTGELFF.

This clonotype was observed many times. The DNA is left out, because the CDR3 cannot be placed on it with certainty; the CDR3 is given as TCRdb lists it. The CDR3 is CATSRDQVSLDTEAFF. V is TRBV15 and J is TRBJ1-1; the DNA was not compared with TRBD1, the D call given in the table. Per germline, CDR1 LNHNV and CDR2 YYDKDF (reference sequence). The CDR3 has 16 amino acids, counting both end residues.